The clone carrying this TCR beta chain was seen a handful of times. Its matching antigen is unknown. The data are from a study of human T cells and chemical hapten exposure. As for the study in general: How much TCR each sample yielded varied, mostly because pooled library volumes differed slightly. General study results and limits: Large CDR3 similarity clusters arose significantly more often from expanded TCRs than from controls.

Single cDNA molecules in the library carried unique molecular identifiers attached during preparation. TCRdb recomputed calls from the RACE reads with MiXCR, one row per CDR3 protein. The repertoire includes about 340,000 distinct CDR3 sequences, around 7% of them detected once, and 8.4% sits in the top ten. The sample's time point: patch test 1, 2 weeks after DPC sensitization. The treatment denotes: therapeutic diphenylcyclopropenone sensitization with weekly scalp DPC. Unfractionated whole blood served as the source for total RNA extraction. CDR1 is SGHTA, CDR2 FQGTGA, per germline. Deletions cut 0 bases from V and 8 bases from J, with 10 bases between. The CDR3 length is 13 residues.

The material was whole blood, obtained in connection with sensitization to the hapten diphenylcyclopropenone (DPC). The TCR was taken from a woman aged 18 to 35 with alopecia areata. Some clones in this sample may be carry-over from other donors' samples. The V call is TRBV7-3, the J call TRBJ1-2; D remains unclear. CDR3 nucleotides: TGTGCCAGCAGCTTAACGTATGACAAAGGCTACACCTTC. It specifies CASSLTYDKGYTF. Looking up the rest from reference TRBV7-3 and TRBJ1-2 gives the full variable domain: GAGVSQTPSNKVTEKGKYVELRCDPISGHTALYWYRQSLGQGPEFLIYFQGTGAADDSGLPNDRFFAVRPEGSVSTLKIQRTERGDSAVYLCASSLTYDKGYTFGSGTRLTVV.